Listed below are T cell receptor beta chains from one sample, sequenced in a study of vaccination and CD4 T cells after COVID-19. These TCRs' antigens remain unknown. TCRdb re-derived calls from the PCR reads in MiXCR, one entry per CDR3 protein. The sample lists about 25,000 distinct CDR3 sequences; roughly 53% were seen once. Sequenced input: CD4+ T cells from blood, cultured in vitro. These receptors came from a human donor who had recovered from COVID-19. CDR3s include the opening cysteine and the closing phenylalanine or tryptophan. A D gene is named only where the DNA matches it firmly. Clone size is stated in some rows and not others, as once, few, many or a class when expanded.

>TRBD1|TRBV7-2|TRBJ1-1|NA|15
TGTGCCAGCAGCTTGAACAGGGGACGAGAAACTGAAGCTTTCTTT
CASSLNRGRETEAFF
>NA|TRBV7-9|TRBJ2-7|NA|14
TGTGCCAGCAGCTTAGGACTATCCGAAACAGTACCCCTTTTC
CASSLGLSETVPLF
>NA|TRBV12-3/TRBV12-4|TRBJ1-2|NA|18
TGTGCCAGCACCGACGCGGGCAGGGGCTTCATACAAGACTATGGCTACACCTTC
CASTDAGRGFIQDYGYTF
>TRBD1|TRBV25-1|TRBJ1-1|NA|14
TGTGCCAGCTCACAGGACAGGGAATACACTGAAGCTTTCTTT
CASSQDREYTEAFF
>NA|TRBV27|TRBJ1-4|NA|15
TGTGCCAGCAGTTTATTCCGGACAGAAAATGAAAAACTGTTTTTT
CASSLFRTENEKLFF
>TRBD2|TRBV28|TRBJ2-3|NA|17
TGTGCCAGCAGTTCCAGTGGGGGACTAGCGGGGGCGGATACGCAGTATTTT
CASSSSGGLAGADTQYF
>NA|TRBV28|TRBJ2-2|NA|13
TGTGCCAGCAGGCACAGTTACACCGGGGAGCTGTTTTTT
CASRHSYTGELFF
>TRBD1|TRBV10-3|TRBJ1-1|NA|13
TGTGCCATCAGTGGGACAGGGGGGACTGAAGCTTTCTTT
CAISGTGGTEAFF
>NA|TRBV11-1|TRBJ2-2|NA|16
TGTGCCAGCAGCTTCTGGTCCCTGGCGAACACCGGGGAGCTGTTTTTT
CASSFWSLANTGELFF
>NA|TRBV7-9|TRBJ1-6|few|13
TGTGCCAGCAGCGGGCCAGGGTTCTCACCCCTCCACTTT
CASSGPGFSPLHF
>TRBD1|TRBV20-1|TRBJ2-1|NA|12
TGCAGTTCGACAGGGATGCTTAATGAGCAGTTCTTC
CSSTGMLNEQFF